This TCR beta chain comes out of a study of CD8 T cells in ankylosing spondylitis. This clonotype was detected many times. The antigen is unknown. TCRdb re-called the 5' RACE reads with MiXCR, one entry per CDR3 protein. The sample includes 300,000 to 350,000 distinct CDR3 sequences, less than 25% of them seen just once. The length of the CDR3 is 11 residues. Trimming removed 2 bases at V and 3 bases at J, with 4 bases between. Germline V lookup: CDR1 DFQATT, CDR2 SNEGSKA (reference sequence). Study observations and caveats: Disease-linked clones were CD8+ and relatively rare in peripheral blood. In ankylosing spondylitis patients, matched synovial fluid reportedly showed significant enrichment of disease-linked clones. Within ankylosing spondylitis blood, a TCR beta motif made up of several highly homologous variants appeared to be characteristic.

The specimen was blood, either unsorted or a sorted T cell fraction (not recorded which). The origin of this receptor is a female donor with ankylosing spondylitis or in good health (not recorded which). The J gene is TRBJ2-5, the V gene TRBV20-1; D uncertain. CDR3 protein: CSARPKETQYF. The CDR3 bases are TGCAGTGCTAGACCCAAAGAGACCCAGTACTTC.